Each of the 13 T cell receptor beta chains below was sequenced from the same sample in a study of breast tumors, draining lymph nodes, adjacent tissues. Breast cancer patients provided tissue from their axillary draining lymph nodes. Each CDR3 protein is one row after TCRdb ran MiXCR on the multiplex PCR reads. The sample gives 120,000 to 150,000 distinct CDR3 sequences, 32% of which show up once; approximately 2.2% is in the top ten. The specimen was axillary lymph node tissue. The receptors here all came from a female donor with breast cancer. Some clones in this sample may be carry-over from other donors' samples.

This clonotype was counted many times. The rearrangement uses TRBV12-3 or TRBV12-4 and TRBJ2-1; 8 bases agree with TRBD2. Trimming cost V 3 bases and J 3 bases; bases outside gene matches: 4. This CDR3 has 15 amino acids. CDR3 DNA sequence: TGTGCCAGCAGTTTCGGAGCGGGGGTCTACAATGAGCAGTTCTTC. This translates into CASSFGAGVYNEQFF.

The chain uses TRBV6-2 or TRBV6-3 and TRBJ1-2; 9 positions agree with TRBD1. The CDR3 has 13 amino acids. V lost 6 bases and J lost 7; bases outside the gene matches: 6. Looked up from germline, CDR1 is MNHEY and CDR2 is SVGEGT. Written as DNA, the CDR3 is TGTGCCAGCAGCACAGGGGGCGCACGTGGCTACACCTTC. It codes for CASSTGGARGYTF.

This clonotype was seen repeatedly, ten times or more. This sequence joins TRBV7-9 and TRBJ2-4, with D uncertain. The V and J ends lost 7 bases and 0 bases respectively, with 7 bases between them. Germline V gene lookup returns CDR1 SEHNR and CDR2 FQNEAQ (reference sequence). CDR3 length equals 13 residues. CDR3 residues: CASIPLAKNIQYF. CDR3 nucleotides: TGTGCCAGCATCCCGCTAGCCAAAAACATTCAGTACTTC.

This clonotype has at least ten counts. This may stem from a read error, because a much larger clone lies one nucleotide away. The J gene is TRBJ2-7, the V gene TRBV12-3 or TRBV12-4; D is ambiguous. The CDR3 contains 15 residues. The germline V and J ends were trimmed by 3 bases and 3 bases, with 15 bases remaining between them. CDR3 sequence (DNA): TGTGCCAGCAGTTTCATCGGACGGAAATACTACGAGCAGTACTTC. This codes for CASSFIGRKYYEQYF.

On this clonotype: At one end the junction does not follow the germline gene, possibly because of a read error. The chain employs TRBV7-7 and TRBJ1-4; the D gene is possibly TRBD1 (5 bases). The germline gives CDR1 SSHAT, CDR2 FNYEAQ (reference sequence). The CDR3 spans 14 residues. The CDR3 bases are TGTGCTAGCAGCCGCGGGGGGGGTAATAAAAAACTGTTTTTC. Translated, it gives CASSRGGGNKKLFF.

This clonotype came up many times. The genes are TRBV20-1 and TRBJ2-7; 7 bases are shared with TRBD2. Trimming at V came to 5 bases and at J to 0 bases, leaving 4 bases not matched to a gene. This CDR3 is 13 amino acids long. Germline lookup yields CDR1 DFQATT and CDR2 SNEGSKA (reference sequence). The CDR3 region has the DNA TGCAGTGCTGAACGGGGGGACTCCTACGAGCAGTACTTC. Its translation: CSAERGDSYEQYF.

The CDR3 DNA reads TGTGCCAGCAGTTCGGGGAGGGGCCCGCAGGTCCATGAAGCTTTCTTT. It yields the protein CASSSGRGPQVHEAFF. The chain is built from TRBV12-3 or TRBV12-4 and TRBJ1-1; maybe TRBD1 (5 bases). This CDR3 has 16 amino acids. Trimming left V 4 bases short and J 7 bases short, with 22 bases between.

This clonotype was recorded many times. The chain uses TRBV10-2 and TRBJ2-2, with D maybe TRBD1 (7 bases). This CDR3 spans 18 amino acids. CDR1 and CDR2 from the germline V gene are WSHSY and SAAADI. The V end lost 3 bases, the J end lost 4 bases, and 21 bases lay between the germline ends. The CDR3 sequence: CASSETVGGGAGTGELFF. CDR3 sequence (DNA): TGCGCCAGCAGTGAAACCGTAGGAGGGGGCGCGGGCACCGGGGAGCTGTTTTTT.

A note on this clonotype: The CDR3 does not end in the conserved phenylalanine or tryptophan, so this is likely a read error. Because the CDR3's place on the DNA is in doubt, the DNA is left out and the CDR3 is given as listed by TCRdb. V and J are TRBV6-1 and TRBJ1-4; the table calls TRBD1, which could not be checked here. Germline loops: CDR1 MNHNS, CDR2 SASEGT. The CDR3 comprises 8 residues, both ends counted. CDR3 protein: CASIRGGL.

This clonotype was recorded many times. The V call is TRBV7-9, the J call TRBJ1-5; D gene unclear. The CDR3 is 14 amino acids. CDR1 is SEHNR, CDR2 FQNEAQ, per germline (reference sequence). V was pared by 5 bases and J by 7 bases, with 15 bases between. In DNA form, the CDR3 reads TGTGCCAGCAGCGCGGACGGTTTCGGGCAGCCCCAGCATTTT. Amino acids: CASSADGFGQPQHF.

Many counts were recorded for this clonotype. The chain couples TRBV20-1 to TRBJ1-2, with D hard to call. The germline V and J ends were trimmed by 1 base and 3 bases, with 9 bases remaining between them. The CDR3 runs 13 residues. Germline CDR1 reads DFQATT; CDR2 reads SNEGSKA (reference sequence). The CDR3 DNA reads TGCAGTGCTAGAGCGGAGGGAGACTATGGCTACACCTTC. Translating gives CSARAEGDYGYTF.

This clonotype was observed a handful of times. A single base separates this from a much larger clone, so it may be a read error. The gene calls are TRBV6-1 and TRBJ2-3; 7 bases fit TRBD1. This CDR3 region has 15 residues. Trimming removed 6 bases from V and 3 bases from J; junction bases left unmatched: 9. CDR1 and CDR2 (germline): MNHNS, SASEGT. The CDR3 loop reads CASRAQGIVTDTQYF. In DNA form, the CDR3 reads TGTGCCAGCAGAGCACAGGGGATAGTGACAGATACGCAGTATTTT.

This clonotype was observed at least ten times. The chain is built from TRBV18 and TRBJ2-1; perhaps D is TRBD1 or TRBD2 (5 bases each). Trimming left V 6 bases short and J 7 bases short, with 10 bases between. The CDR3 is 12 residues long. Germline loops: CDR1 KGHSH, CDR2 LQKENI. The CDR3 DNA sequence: TGTGCCAGCTCCCACGGGGCTAATGAGCAGTTCTTC. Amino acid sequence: CASSHGANEQFF. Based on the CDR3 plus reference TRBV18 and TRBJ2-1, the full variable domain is NAGVMQNPRHLVRRRGQEARLRCSPMKGHSHVYWYRQLPEEGLKFMVYLQKENIIDESGMPKERFSAEFPKEGPSILRIQQVVRGDSAAYFCASSHGANEQFFGPGTRLTVL.